These 22 T cell receptor beta chains originate from one sample sequenced in a study of spatial heterogeneity in lung cancer. Overall study findings and caveats: Mutation counts in tumors were tracked by counts of expanded intratumoral alpha and beta TCRs.

As for time point: sample taken at primary tumor resection. Antigen specificity for these receptors is unknown. TCRdb re-derived calls from the 5' RACE reads in MiXCR, one entry per CDR3 protein. This sample has 500 to 700 distinct CDR3 sequences, with approximately 78% found just once. Sequencing used lung tumor tissue, obtained at surgery. These receptors were taken from a female donor with early-stage non-small cell lung cancer.

Comment on this clonotype: This beta chain lies outside the target of a library built for alpha chains; its clone size means little. The chain combines TRBV5-5 with TRBJ2-3, with 7 positions matching TRBD1. Trimming cost V 4 bases and J 2 bases; bases outside gene matches: 4. Germline-derived CDR1 and CDR2 are SGHKS and YYEKEE (reference sequence). This CDR3 is built from 14 residues. The CDR3 DNA follows: TGTGCCAGCAGCCTGGGACAGCACACAGATACGCAGTATTTT. It is translated as CASSLGQHTDTQYF.

In regard to this clonotype: The size of this beta chain means little, since it is a stray read in a library made for alpha chains. The V and J genes are TRBV7-4 and TRBJ2-7; the D gene is possibly TRBD1 (5 bases). V lost 3 bases and J lost 0, with 15 bases in between. Germline CDR1 is SGHVT and CDR2 is SQSDAQ. The CDR3 contains 16 residues. CDR3 coding DNA: TGTGCCAGCAGCTTCCGAAAAGGGGATAGCTCCTACGAGCAGTACTTC. Translating gives CASSFRKGDSSYEQYF. Filled out from reference TRBV7-4 and TRBJ2-7, the complete variable domain reads GAGVSQSPRYKVAKRGRDVALRCDSISGHVTLYWYRQTLGQGSEVLTYSQSDAQRDKSGRPSGRFSAERPERSVSTLKIQRTEQGDSAVYLCASSFRKGDSSYEQYFGPGTRLTVT.

Turning to this clonotype: This beta chain appears as a stray read in a library generated for alpha chains; its size is not informative. DNA of the CDR3: TGTGCCAGCAGTGCATTTAGTGGGAACACCGGGGAGCTGTTTTTT. It translates to CASSAFSGNTGELFF. V usage is TRBV6-4 and J usage is TRBJ2-2, with D uncertain. Germline V gene lookup returns CDR1 MRHNA and CDR2 SNTAGT. Trimming took off 4 bases at V and 1 base at J, with 10 bases between the two ends. This CDR3 contains 15 residues.

Notes on this clonotype: In a library made to pick up alpha chains, this beta chain is a stray read with a size that means little. The chain combines TRBV11-3 with TRBJ1-1; possible D gene TRBD1, 5 bases. The CDR3 loop spans 15 amino acids. The ends were cut back, 5 bases at V and 3 bases at J, with 16 bases in the middle. Germline loops: CDR1 SGHNT, CDR2 YENEEA. The CDR3 spells CASSEGGGSDTEAFF. The CDR3 DNA reads as TGTGCCAGCAGCGAGGGTGGGGGTAGCGACACTGAAGCTTTCTTT.

On this clonotype itself: With the library built for alpha chains, this beta chain is off target and its frequency is not meaningful. The chain has TRBV10-3 and TRBJ1-4, with D perhaps matching TRBD1 (5 bases). This CDR3 comprises 15 residues. The V end lost 6 bases, the J end lost 0 bases, and 11 bases lay between the germline ends. Per the germline V gene, CDR1 is ENHRY and CDR2 is SYGVKD. The CDR3 here is CAIRDSRATNEKLFF. CDR3 nucleotide sequence: TGTGCCATCAGGGATAGCAGGGCAACTAATGAAAAACTGTTTTTT.

To note about this clonotype: Because this beta chain is a stray read in a library intended to capture alpha chains, its abundance should not be given much weight. The rearrangement joins TRBV7-9 to TRBJ1-4, with a tentative D call TRBD1 (5 bases). CDR1 SEHNR and CDR2 FQNEAQ come from the germline V gene (reference sequence). V shed 2 bases and J shed 5 bases, with 6 bases lying between them. The CDR3 runs 13 residues. CDR3 sequence reads: CASSLWGNEKLFF. The CDR3 DNA reads as TGTGCCAGCAGCTTATGGGGGAATGAAAAACTGTTTTTT.

Points on this clonotype: With the library built for alpha chains, this beta chain is off target and its frequency is not meaningful. The chain couples TRBV7-3 to TRBJ2-1; D unclear. Germline V gene data show CDR1 as SGHTA and CDR2 as FQGTGA. The CDR3 spans 13 residues. The V end was cut by 5 bases, the J end by 7 bases, with 12 bases between. CDR3: CASSPYLRNEQFF. The CDR3 nucleotides are TGTGCCAGCAGCCCCTACTTGAGAAATGAGCAGTTCTTC.

Comments on this clonotype: This beta chain turned up in a library designed for alpha chains; as an off-target read, its abundance says little. This sequence joins TRBV2 and TRBJ1-2; 10 bases are a match to TRBD1. Per germline, CDR1 SNHLY and CDR2 FYNNEI. The CDR3 has 14 residues. V lost 5 bases, J lost 8 bases, and 8 bases stayed unmatched. The CDR3 DNA is TGTGCCAGCAGTATAAGACAGGGGGCTGGGGGCTACACCTTC. This codes for CASSIRQGAGGYTF.

In regard to this clonotype: Because this beta chain is a stray read in a library intended to capture alpha chains, its abundance should not be given much weight. The chain is built from TRBV3-1 and TRBJ2-5; TRBD1 agrees at 10 bases. J lost 4 bases, V lost 7 bases, and 9 bases had no gene match. The CDR3 totals 15 residues. Germline V CDR1 and CDR2: LGHDT, YNNKEL (reference sequence). CDR3 residues: CASNQKGQGRETQYF. In DNA, the CDR3 is TGTGCCAGCAATCAGAAGGGACAGGGGAGAGAGACCCAGTACTTC.

A word on this clonotype: This beta chain lies outside the target of a library built for alpha chains; its clone size means little. CDR3 nucleotides: TGTGCCAGCAGCTTTGGTAGCGGGAGTAATGAGCAGTTCTTC. Translated, it gives CASSFGSGSNEQFF. The rearrangement uses TRBV7-8 and TRBJ2-1; 9 bases line up with TRBD2. This CDR3 is 14 amino acids long. The J segment lost 7 bases and the V segment lost 3 bases, leaving 4 bases of the junction unmatched. Germline V gene data show CDR1 as SGHVS and CDR2 as FQNEAQ. Full variable domain (remainder filled in from reference TRBV7-8 and TRBJ2-1): GAGVSQSPRYKVAKRGQDVALRCDPISGHVSLFWYQQALGQGPEFLTYFQNEAQLDKSGLPSDRFFAERPEGSVSTLKIQRTQQEDSAVYLCASSFGSGSNEQFFGPGTRLTVL.

Comments on this clonotype: This beta chain is an unintended read in a library built for alpha chains; its size means little. The chain has TRBV7-9 and TRBJ1-1, with no clear D. In germline, CDR1 is SEHNR, CDR2 FQNEAQ (reference sequence). V was clipped by 2 bases and J by 8 bases, with 9 bases between them. The CDR3 has 12 residues. The CDR3 loop is CASSLSVPEAFF. CDR3 coding DNA: TGTGCCAGCAGCTTATCGGTCCCCGAAGCTTTCTTT.

This clonotype was recorded once. Little can be read into the size of this beta chain, an off-target read in a library designed for alpha chains. The rearrangement joins TRBV27 to TRBJ2-7; D remains unclear. The V end lost 6 bases, the J end lost 2 bases, and 14 bases lay between the germline ends. This CDR3 comprises 14 residues. Germline CDR1 and CDR2: MNHEY and SMNVEV (reference sequence). CDR3 sequence (DNA): TGTGCCAGCAGCCGCACCCATAACCCCTACGAGCAGTACTTC. Translating it yields CASSRTHNPYEQYF.

Comment on this clonotype: A library prepared for alpha chains yielded this beta chain as an off-target read; its size is of little meaning. This sequence joins TRBV29-1 and TRBJ2-1, with 7 bases that match TRBD1. Germline assignment: CDR1 SQVTM and CDR2 ANQGSEA. CDR3 size: 14 residues. The V and J ends lost 5 bases and 0 bases, in that order; junction bases with no gene match: 4. As DNA, the CDR3 is TGCAGCGTTCGGAACAGGGGCTCCTACAATGAGCAGTTCTTC. This translates into CSVRNRGSYNEQFF.

Regarding this clonotype: Little can be read into the size of this beta chain, an off-target read in a library designed for alpha chains. V is TRBV12-3 or TRBV12-4 and J is TRBJ2-1; no clear D. V was clipped by 2 bases and J by 6 bases, with 14 bases between them. The CDR3 is made up of 15 amino acids. In nucleotides, the CDR3 is TGTGCCAGCAGTTTATTGGGGTTTACACTCAATGAGCAGTTCTTC. Translated, it gives CASSLLGFTLNEQFF.

This clonotype was observed a single time. Because the library targeted alpha chains, this beta chain is an off-target read whose size means little. The chain carries TRBV24-1 and TRBJ1-2, with 7 bases matching TRBD1. The V and J ends lost 9 bases and 7 bases, in that order; junction bases with no gene match: 7. Germline V lookup: CDR1 KGHDR, CDR2 SFDVKD. This CDR3 comprises 12 residues. The CDR3 reads CATGDRVSGYTF. CDR3 in DNA: TGTGCCACCGGAGACAGGGTCTCTGGCTACACCTTC.

This clonotype showed up just a few times. This beta chain slipped into a library made for alpha chains as a stray read, so its size is not meaningful. The chain carries TRBV10-3 and TRBJ1-2; 7 bases match TRBD1. The CDR3 consists of 13 residues. V shed 6 bases and J 8 bases; nucleotides not matched to a gene: 9. The germline V gene has CDR1 ENHRY and CDR2 SYGVKD. Here the CDR3 reads CAIRPGGGGGYTF. CDR3 in DNA: TGTGCCATCAGGCCAGGGGGAGGCGGAGGCTACACCTTC.

On this clonotype itself: This beta chain is a stray read from a library made for alpha chains; its abundance is not meaningful. This chain uses TRBV28 with TRBJ1-5; D is unresolved. This CDR3 has 16 residues. The germline V and J ends were trimmed by 6 bases and 4 bases, with 19 bases remaining between them. CDR1 MDHEN and CDR2 SYDVKM come from the germline V gene. CDR3 sequence (DNA): TGTGCCAGCAGCCGCCAAGACTTAACGGCGAATCAGCCCCAGCATTTT. Its protein is CASSRQDLTANQPQHF.

In regard to this clonotype: This beta chain is a stray read from a library made for alpha chains; its abundance is not meaningful. Written as DNA, the CDR3 is TGCAGTGCTCGGACAGATCTTGGAAACACCATATATTTT. It translates to CSARTDLGNTIYF. J is TRBJ1-3 and V is TRBV20-1; a possible D gene is TRBD1 (6 bases). V gave up 5 bases and J gave up 3 bases, with 11 bases separating them. Germline-derived CDR1 and CDR2 are DFQATT and SNEGSKA (reference sequence). The CDR3 loop spans 13 amino acids.

Comments on this clonotype: This beta chain is a stray read from a library made for alpha chains; its abundance is not meaningful. The chain is built from TRBV7-3 and TRBJ2-2, with D perhaps TRBD2 (5 bases). The CDR3 spans 14 residues. V was shortened by 2 bases and J by 4 bases, with 8 bases between the two germline ends. The germline gives CDR1 SGHTA, CDR2 FQGTGA. The CDR3 spells CASSLLSATGELFF. The DNA for the CDR3 is TGTGCCAGCAGCTTACTTAGCGCCACCGGGGAGCTGTTTTTT.

This clonotype has only a few counts. The library was prepared for alpha chains; this beta chain is a stray read, so its frequency means little. The rearrangement links TRBV7-6 to TRBJ2-3; 8 bases agree with TRBD2. V was clipped by 5 bases and J by 6 bases; unmatched bases: 13. This CDR3 has 16 amino acids. The V gene's germline CDR1 is SGHVS and CDR2 FNYEAQ. The CDR3 DNA sequence: TGTGCCAGCAGCCAGTTAGCGGGATACCCCGGGGATACGCAGTATTTT. Its protein product is CASSQLAGYPGDTQYF.

Concerning this clonotype itself: A library prepared for alpha chains yielded this beta chain as an off-target read; its size is of little meaning. V gene TRBV12-3 or TRBV12-4 combines with J gene TRBJ1-6; TRBD1 agrees at 7 bases. J was trimmed by 4 bases and V by 2 bases; bases with no gene match: 2. The CDR3 loop spans 15 amino acids. This CDR3 reads CASSLWTGYNSPLHF. As DNA, the CDR3 is TGTGCCAGCAGTTTATGGACAGGATATAATTCACCCCTCCACTTT.

On this clonotype: This beta chain appears as a stray read in a library generated for alpha chains; its size is not informative. This chain uses TRBV20-1 with TRBJ2-1, with 10 bases matching TRBD2. Germline trimming cut 1 base from V and 8 bases from J; bases unmatched to any gene: 5. The CDR3 is 14 amino acids. Germline-derived CDR1 and CDR2 are DFQATT and SNEGSKA (reference sequence). DNA for the CDR3: TGCAGTGCTAGAGGGCTAGCGGGAGTGGATGAGCAGTTCTTC. Translation gives CSARGLAGVDEQFF.